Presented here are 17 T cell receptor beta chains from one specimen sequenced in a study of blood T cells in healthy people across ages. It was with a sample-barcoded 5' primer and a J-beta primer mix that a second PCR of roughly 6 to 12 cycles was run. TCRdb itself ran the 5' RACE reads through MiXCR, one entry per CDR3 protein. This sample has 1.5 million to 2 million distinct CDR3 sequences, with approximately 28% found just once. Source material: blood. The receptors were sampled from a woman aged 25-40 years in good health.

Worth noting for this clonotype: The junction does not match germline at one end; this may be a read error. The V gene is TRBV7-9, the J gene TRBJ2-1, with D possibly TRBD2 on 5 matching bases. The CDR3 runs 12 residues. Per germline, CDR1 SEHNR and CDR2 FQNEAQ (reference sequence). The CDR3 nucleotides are TGTGCCGGCAGCTCCGAGCGGAATGAGCAGTTCTTC. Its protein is CAGSSERNEQFF.

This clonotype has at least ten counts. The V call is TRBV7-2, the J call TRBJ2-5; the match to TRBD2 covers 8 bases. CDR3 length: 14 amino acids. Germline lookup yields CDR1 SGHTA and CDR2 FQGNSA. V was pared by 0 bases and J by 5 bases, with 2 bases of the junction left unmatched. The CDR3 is CASSLAGRAETQYF. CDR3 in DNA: TGTGCCAGCAGCTTAGCCGGGAGGGCGGAGACCCAGTACTTC. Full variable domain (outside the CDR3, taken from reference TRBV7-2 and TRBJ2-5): GAGVSQSPSNKVTEKGKDVELRCDPISGHTALYWYRQSLGQGLEFLIYFQGNSAPDKSGLPSDRFSAERTGGSVSTLTIQRTQQEDSAVYLCASSLAGRAETQYFGPGTRLLVL.

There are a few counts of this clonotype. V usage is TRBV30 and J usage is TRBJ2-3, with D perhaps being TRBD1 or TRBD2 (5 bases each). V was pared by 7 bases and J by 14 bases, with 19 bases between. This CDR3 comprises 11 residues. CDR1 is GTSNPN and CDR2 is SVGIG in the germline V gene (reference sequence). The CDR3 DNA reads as TGTGCCTCCGTAGGAGGTAGAGGGACGTATTTT. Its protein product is CASVGGRGTYF.

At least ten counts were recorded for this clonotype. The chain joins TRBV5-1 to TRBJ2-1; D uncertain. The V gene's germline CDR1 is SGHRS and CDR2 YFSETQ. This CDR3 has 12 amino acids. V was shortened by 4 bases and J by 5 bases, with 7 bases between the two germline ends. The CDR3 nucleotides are TGCGCCAGCAGCGCCCGGGACAATGAGCAGTTCTTC. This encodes CASSARDNEQFF.

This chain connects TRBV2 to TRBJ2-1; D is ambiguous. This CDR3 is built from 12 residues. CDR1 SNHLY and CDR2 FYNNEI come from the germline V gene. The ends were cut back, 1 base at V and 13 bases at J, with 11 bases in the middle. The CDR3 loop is CASSEVQRQQFF. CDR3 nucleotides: TGTGCCAGCAGTGAAGTCCAGCGACAACAGTTCTTC.

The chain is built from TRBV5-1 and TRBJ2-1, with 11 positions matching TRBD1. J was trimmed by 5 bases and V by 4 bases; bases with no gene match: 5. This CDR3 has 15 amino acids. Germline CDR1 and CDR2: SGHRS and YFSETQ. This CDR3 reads CASSLGQGAHNEQFF. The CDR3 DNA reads TGCGCCAGCAGCCTAGGACAGGGGGCCCACAATGAGCAGTTCTTC.

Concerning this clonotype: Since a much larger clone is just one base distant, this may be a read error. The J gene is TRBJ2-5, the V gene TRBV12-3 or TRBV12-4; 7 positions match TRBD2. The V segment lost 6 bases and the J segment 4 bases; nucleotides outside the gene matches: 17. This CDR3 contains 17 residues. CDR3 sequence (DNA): TGTGCCAGCAGCCCTGGACGGGGGGAGGTTTCTAGAGAGACCCAGTACTTC. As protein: CASSPGRGEVSRETQYF.

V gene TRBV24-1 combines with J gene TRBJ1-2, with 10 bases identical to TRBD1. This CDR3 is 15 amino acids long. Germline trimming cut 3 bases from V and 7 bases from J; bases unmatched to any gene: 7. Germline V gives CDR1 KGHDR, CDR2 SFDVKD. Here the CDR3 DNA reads TGTGCCACCAGTGATAACCCGGGACAGGGGTTTGGCTACACCTTC. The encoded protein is CATSDNPGQGFGYTF.

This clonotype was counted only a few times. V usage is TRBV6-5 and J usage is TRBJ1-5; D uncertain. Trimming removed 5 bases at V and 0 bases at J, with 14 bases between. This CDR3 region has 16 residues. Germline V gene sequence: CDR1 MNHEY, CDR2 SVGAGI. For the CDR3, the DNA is TGTGCCAGCAGTCCGGCCGGTCTTTATAGCAATCAGCCCCAGCATTTT. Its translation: CASSPAGLYSNQPQHF.

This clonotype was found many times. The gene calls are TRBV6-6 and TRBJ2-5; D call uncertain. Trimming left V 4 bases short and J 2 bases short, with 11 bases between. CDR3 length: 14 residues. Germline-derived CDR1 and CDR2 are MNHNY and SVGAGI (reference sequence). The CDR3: CASSWVAGQETQYF. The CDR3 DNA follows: TGTGCCAGCAGTTGGGTAGCAGGACAAGAGACCCAGTACTTC.

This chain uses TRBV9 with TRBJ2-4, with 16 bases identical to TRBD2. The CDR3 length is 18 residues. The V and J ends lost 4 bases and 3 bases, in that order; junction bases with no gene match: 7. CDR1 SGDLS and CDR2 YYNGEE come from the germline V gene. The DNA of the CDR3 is TGTGCCAGCAGCCCGGGACTAGCGGGAGGGTCGGTCAAAAACATTCAGTACTTC. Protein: CASSPGLAGGSVKNIQYF.

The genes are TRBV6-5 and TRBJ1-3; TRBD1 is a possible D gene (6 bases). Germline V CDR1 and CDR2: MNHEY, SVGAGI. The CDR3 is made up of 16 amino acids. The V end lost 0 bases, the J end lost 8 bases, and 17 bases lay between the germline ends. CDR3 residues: CASSYSPGGYGYTIYF. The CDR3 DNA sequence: TGTGCCAGCAGTTACTCTCCCGGGGGCTATGGCTACACCATATATTTT.

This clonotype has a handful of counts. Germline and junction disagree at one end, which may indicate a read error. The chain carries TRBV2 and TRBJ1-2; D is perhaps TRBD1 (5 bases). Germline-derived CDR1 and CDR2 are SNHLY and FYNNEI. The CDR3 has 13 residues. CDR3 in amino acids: CASSGDGIYGNTF. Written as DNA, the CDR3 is TGTGCCAGCAGCGGGGACGGTATCTATGGCAACACCTTC.

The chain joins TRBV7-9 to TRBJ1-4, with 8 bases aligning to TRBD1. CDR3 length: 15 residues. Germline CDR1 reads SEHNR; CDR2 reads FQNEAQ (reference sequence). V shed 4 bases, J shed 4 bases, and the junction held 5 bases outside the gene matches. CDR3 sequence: CASSSGTGINEKLFF. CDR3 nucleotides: TGTGCCAGCAGCTCTGGGACAGGAATTAATGAAAAACTGTTTTTT.

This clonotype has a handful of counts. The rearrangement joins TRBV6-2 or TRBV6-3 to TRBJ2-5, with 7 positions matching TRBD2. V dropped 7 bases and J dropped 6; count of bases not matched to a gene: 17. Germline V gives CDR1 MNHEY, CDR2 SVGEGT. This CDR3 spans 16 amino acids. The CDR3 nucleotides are TGTGCCAGCACCAAGCTTCAAGGGGCGGGAGAAAAGACCCAGTACTTC. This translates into CASTKLQGAGEKTQYF.

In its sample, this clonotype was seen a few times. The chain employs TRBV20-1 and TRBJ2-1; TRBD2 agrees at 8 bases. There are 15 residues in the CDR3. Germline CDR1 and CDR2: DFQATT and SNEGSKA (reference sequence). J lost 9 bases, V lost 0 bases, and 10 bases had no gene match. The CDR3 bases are TGCAGTGCTAGAGAGGTCGGGGGGGGGCCGGGTGAGCAGTTCTTC. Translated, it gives CSAREVGGGPGEQFF.

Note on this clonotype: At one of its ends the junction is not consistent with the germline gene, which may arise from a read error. CDR3 coding DNA: TGTGCCAGCAACAGACAGGGGGCAACAGATACGCGGTATTTT. Its protein product is CASNRQGATDTRYF. This chain links TRBV2 with TRBJ2-3; 10 bases line up with TRBD1. Germline CDR1 reads SNHLY; CDR2 reads FYNNEI. This CDR3 is 14 amino acids long.